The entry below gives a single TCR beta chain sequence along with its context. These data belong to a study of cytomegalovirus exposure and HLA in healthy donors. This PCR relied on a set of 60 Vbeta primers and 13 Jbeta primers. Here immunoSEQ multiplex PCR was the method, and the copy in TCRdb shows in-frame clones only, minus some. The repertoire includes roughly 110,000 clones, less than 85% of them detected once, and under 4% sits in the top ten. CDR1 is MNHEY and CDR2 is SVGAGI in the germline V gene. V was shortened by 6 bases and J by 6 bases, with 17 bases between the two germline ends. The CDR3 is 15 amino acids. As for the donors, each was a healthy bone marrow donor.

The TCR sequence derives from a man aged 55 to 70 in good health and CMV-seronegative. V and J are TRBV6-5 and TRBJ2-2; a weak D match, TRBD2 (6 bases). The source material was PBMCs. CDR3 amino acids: CASSLSGPGAGELFF. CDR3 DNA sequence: TGTGCCAGCAGCCTATCGGGTCCGGGGGCCGGGGAGCTGTTTTTT.